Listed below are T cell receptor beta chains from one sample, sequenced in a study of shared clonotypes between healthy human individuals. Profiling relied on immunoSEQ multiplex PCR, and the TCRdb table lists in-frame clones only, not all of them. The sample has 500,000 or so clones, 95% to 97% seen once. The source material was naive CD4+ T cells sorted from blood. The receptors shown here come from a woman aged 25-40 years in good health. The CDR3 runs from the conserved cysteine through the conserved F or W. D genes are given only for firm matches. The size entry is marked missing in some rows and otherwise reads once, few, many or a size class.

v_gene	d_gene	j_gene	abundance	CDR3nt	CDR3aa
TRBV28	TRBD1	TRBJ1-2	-	TGTGCCAGCAGTAGTCAGGGGGCGCGACACTATGGCTACACCTTC	CASSSQGARHYGYTF
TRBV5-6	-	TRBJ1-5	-	TGTGCCAGCAGCTTGGAGGGTCAGCCCCAGCATTTT	CASSLEGQPQHF
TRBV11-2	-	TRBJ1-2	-	TGTGCCAGCAGCTTAAGTCAGGACAGTCAGTATGGCTACACCTTC	CASSLSQDSQYGYTF
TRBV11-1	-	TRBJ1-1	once	TGTGCCAGCAGCTTAGCTACAGAGAACACTGAAGCTTTCTTT	CASSLATENTEAFF
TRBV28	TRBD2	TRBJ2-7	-	TGTGCCAGCGGATCGACCAAGACTAGCGGGTCAGGCAACGAGCAGTACTTC	CASGSTKTSGSGNEQYF
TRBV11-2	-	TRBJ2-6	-	TGTGCCAGCAGCTTATCCTCTGGTACTTCCGGGGCCAACGTCCTGACTTTC	CASSLSSGTSGANVLTF
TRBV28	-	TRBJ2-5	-	TGTGCCAGCAGTTCCCAACGGGGATCCAACCAAGAGACCCAGTACTTC	CASSSQRGSNQETQYF
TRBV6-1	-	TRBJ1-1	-	TGTGCCAGTGCGGGGGATACTGAAGCTTTCTTT	CASAGDTEAFF
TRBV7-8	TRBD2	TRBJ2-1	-	TGTGCCAGCAGCTCCGGGACTAGCGGGATCAGCTCCTACAATGAGCAGTTCTTC	CASSSGTSGISSYNEQFF
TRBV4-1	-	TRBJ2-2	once	TGCGCCAGCAGCCAAGTCCCAACCGGGGAGCTGTTTTTT	CASSQVPTGELFF
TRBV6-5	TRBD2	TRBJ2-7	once	TGTGCCAGCAAGGAGACTAGCGACTACGAGCAGTACTTC	CASKETSDYEQYF
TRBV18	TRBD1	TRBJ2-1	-	TGTGCCAGCTTAAGACAGGGTTCCTACAATGAGCAGTTCTTC	CASLRQGSYNEQFF
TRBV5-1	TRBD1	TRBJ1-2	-	TGCGCCAGCAGCTTGGTCGGACAGGGGGCTGTGGGCTACACCTTC	CASSLVGQGAVGYTF
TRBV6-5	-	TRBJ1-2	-	TGTGCCAGCAGTGACATTAACTATGGCTACACCTTC	CASSDINYGYTF
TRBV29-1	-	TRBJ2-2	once	TGCAGCGTACCCTCCGGGGGAACGAACACCGGGGAGCTGTTTTTT	CSVPSGGTNTGELFF
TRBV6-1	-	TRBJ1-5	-	TGTGCCAGCAGTTTCTTCAGGGACCGAAATCAGCCCCAGCATTTT	CASSFFRDRNQPQHF
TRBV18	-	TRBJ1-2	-	TGTGCCAGCTCACCCGACAGTGGGGCTTATGGCTACACCTTC	CASSPDSGAYGYTF
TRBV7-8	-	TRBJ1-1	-	TGTGCCAGCAGCCCACCCATCCGGAACACTGAAGCTTTCTTT	CASSPPIRNTEAFF
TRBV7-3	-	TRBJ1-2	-	TGTGCCAGCAGCTTTTACCTTGGCTACACCTTC	CASSFYLGYTF
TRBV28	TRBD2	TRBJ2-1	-	TGTGCCAGCAGTTTATGGGCCCTGAATTCGGGGGGAGCGCCCAATGAGCAGTTCTTC	CASSLWALNSGGAPNEQFF
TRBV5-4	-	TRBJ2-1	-	TGTGCCAGCAGCTCCCCGATGGGCGGGGTTTACAATGAGCAGTTCTTC	CASSSPMGGVYNEQFF
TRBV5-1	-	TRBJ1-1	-	TGCGCCAGCAGCTTGCAGGGCACTGAAGCTTTCTTT	CASSLQGTEAFF
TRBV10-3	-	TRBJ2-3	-	TGTGCCATCACCGGTAATGTCGAGGGGGGAAGCACAGATACGCAGTATTTT	CAITGNVEGGSTDTQYF
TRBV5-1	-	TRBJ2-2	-	TGCGCCAGCAGCTTTGATCGTCTCCGAAACACCGGGGAGCTGTTTTTT	CASSFDRLRNTGELFF
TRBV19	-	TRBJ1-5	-	TGTGCCAGTAGTATAGGGGGGCGTCTGAGCAATCAGCCCCAGCATTTT	CASSIGGRLSNQPQHF
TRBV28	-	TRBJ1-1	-	TGTGCCAGCAGACAGCATGGGACCTCAGGGCCTGAAGCTTTCTTT	CASRQHGTSGPEAFF
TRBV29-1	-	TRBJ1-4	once	TGCAGCGCCCGGGGGGCCGGGGAAAAACTGTTTTTT	CSARGAGEKLFF
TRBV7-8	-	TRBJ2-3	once	TGTGCCAGCAGCTTAGTAGGGGCGGGAGATACGCAGTATTTT	CASSLVGAGDTQYF
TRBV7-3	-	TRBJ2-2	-	TGTGCCAGCAGCTTGGACTACAACACCGGGGAGCTGTTTTTT	CASSLDYNTGELFF
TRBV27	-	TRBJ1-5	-	TGTGCCAGCAGTGTATTCGGGGCAGGCCCACGAGGTAGCAATCAGCCCCAGCATTTT	CASSVFGAGPRGSNQPQHF
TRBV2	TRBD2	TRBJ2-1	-	TGTGCCAGCAGGGGATTAGCGGGAGGCTCCCTCAATGAGCAGTTCTTC	CASRGLAGGSLNEQFF
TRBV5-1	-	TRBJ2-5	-	TGCGCCAGCAGCTTGAATCCAGGAGGAGGGCCGGTGACCCAGTACTTC	CASSLNPGGGPVTQYF
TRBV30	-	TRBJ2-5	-	TGTGCCTGGAGTGTACACCGGGAGACCCAGTACTTC	CAWSVHRETQYF
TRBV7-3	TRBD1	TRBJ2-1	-	TGTGCCAGCAGCCCCTCCTCCGGGACAGGCGGTAATGAGCAGTTCTTC	CASSPSSGTGGNEQFF
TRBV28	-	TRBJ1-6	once	TGTGCCAGCAGTTCTGGCTCACCCCTCCACTTT	CASSSGSPLHF
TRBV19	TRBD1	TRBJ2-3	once	TGTGCCAGTAGTGACCCCGGGACAGGGGGGATAGATACGCAGTATTTT	CASSDPGTGGIDTQYF
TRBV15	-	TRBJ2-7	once	TGTGCCACCAGCAGTAGCGGAACGCCCCCTTACGAGCAGTACTTC	CATSSSGTPPYEQYF
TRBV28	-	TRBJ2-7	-	TGTGCCAGCAGCCGCGTCTACGAGCAGTACTTC	CASSRVYEQYF
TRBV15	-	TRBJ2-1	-	TGTGCCACCAGCAGAGATCTAGGCGGGAATGAGCAGTTCTTC	CATSRDLGGNEQFF
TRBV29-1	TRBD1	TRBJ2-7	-	TGCAGCGTTGTTACAGGGGCGGATGGGTACGAGCAGTACTTC	CSVVTGADGYEQYF
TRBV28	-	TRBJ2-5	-	TGTGCCAGCAGTTCTGGGGGGGCGACAGAAAATAACCAAGAGACCCAGTACTTC	CASSSGGATENNQETQYF
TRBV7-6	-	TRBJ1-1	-	TGTGCCAGCAGCTTAGCGCTAAGAATGAACACTGAAGCTTTCTTT	CASSLALRMNTEAFF
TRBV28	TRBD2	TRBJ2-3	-	TGTGCCAGCAGTTTAGGAGGACTAGCGGGTCAAGGGGAAGATACGCAGTATTTT	CASSLGGLAGQGEDTQYF
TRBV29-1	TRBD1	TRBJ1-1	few	TGCAGCGGGGGACAGCGGAACACTGAAGCTTTCTTT	CSGGQRNTEAFF
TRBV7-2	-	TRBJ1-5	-	TGTGCCAGCAGCTTGGAATCTATGGTGAATCAGCCCCAGCATTTT	CASSLESMVNQPQHF
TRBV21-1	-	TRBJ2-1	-	TGTGCCAGCAGCCTCGACCTGAGCTCCTACAATGAGCAGTTCTTC	CASSLDLSSYNEQFF
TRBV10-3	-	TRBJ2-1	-	TGTGCCATCATGGGATCTACCTCCCTCTACAATGAGCAGTTCTTC	CAIMGSTSLYNEQFF
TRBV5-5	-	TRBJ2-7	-	TGTGCCAGCAGGACGGGCCCAGGGACTCCTTCCTACGAGCAGTACTTC	CASRTGPGTPSYEQYF
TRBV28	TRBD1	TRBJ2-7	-	TGTGCCAGCACAGGGGGCGCAGACTACGAGCAGTACTTC	CASTGGADYEQYF
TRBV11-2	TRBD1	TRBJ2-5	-	TGTGCCAGCAGCTTGATAAGGGGGCGAGAGACCCAGTACTTC	CASSLIRGRETQYF
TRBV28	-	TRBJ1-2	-	TGTGCCAGCAGTTCCCCGGGAAACTCTAACTATGGCTACACCTTC	CASSSPGNSNYGYTF
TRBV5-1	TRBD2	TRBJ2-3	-	TGCGCCAGCAGGGGGACTAGCGGGAGTATGATAGATACGCAGTATTTT	CASRGTSGSMIDTQYF
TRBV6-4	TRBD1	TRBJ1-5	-	TGTGCCAGCAGTGACTCGGGACAGGGGGATCAGCCCCAGCATTTT	CASSDSGQGDQPQHF
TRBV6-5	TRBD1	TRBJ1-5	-	TGTGCCAGCAGTCGGGACAGGCGTGGTAATCAGCCCCAGCATTTT	CASSRDRRGNQPQHF